The entry below describes one TCR beta chain. The antigen is not known. With V trimmed by 6 bases and J by 0 bases, 6 bases remained unmatched. The CDR3 consists of 15 residues. Germline V gene lookup returns CDR1 SGHTA and CDR2 FQGNSA. This entry belongs to a study of cytomegalovirus exposure and HLA in healthy donors. The overall study: Prior work identified some 120 million unique TCR beta sequences in some 180 million T cells.

Primers: 60 Vbeta forward and 13 Jbeta reverse. The table came from immunoSEQ multiplex PCR; TCRdb's copy has only in-frame clones and leaves some out. The repertoire holds about 130,000 clones, with approximately 74% as singletons. Broader study findings: Later analysis found that TCR beta chains associated with HLA were more clonally expanded than other, equally common chains. Roughly uniform sequencing depth across donors was assumed, possibly incorrectly.

The sample was PBMCs. This chain uses TRBV7-2 with TRBJ1-1; 8 positions match TRBD1. This TCR derives from a male donor in good health and CMV-seronegative. The CDR3 loop reads CASRSNRGLNTEAFF. CDR3 sequence (DNA): TGTGCCAGCAGATCAAACAGGGGGTTGAACACTGAAGCTTTCTTT.